This TCR beta chain originates from a study of metastatic and nonmetastatic thyroid tumors. Not a single patient had been given any form of treatment at any point before undergoing thyroid surgery. V lost 5 bases, J lost 4 bases, and 5 bases stayed unmatched. CDR1 is SNHLY, CDR2 FYNNEI, per germline. The CDR3 extends over 13 amino acids. As handled by the study authors: It was from CDR3 differences across clinicopathological groups that a distant-metastasis classifier for papillary thyroid cancer was built. TCRdb re-called clones from the PCR reads using MiXCR. The V and J calls and clone size are TCRdb's, not the authors'. The sample has 25,000 to 35,000 clones, 17% seen once. This clone was picked up a small number of times.

The clonotype comes from a female donor with papillary thyroid cancer or a benign thyroid nodule (not recorded which). Some clones in this sample may be carry-over from other donors' samples. The chain couples TRBV2 to TRBJ2-7; 7 bases are shared with TRBD1. The material sequenced was blood. CDR3 DNA: TGTGCCAGCAGTTGGGTGGGACAGTACGAGCAGTACTTC. Translated, it gives CASSWVGQYEQYF.